The clone carrying this TCR beta chain was seen more than once but under ten times. This sample was included in a study of shared clonotypes between healthy human individuals. Study-wide background: There were three CD4 naive, three CD4 memory, two CD8 naive and one CD8 memory plates per donor.

Only in-frame clones appear in the TCRdb table, and some are missing; sequencing was by immunoSEQ multiplex PCR. The data show about 1.1 million clones, more than 75% seen once. Germline lookup yields CDR1 MDHEN and CDR2 SYDVKM. The CDR3 totals 12 residues. Between the trimmed V and J ends, which lost 3 bases and 4 bases, there was a span of 6 bases. The sequencing sample was made of memory CD4+ T cells from PBMCs. Specified subset: CD45RA-negative fraction. The chain couples TRBV28 to TRBJ1-2, with no clear D. The clonotype originates from a man aged 18 to 29 in good health. Some clones in this sample may be carry-over from other donors' samples. This CDR3 reads CASSFSSYGYTF. The CDR3 DNA reads as TGTGCCAGCAGTTTCTCCTCCTATGGCTACACCTTC.